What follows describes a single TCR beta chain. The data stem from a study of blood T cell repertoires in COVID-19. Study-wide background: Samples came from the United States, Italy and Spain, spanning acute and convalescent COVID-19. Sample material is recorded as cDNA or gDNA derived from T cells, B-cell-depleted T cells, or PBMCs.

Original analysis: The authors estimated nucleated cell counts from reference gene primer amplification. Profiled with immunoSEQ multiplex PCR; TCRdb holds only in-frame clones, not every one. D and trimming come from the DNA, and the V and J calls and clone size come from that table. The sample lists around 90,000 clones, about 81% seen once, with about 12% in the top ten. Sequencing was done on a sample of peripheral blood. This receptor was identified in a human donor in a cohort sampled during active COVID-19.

The DNA for the CDR3 is TGTGCCAGCAACACCCTCGATGACAGATATTCACCCCTCCACTTT. The encoded protein is CASNTLDDRYSPLHF. V gene TRBV19 combines with J gene TRBJ1-6; a weak D match, TRBD1 (5 bases). CDR3 length equals 15 residues. Deletions cut 9 bases from V and 8 bases from J, with 20 bases between. In germline, CDR1 is LNHDA, CDR2 SQIVND (reference sequence).